The entry that follows covers one T cell receptor (beta chain) sequence. At one of its ends the junction is not consistent with the germline gene, which may arise from a read error. TCRdb used MiXCR to reprocess the PCR reads, holding one entry per CDR3 protein. The table shows approximately 20,000 distinct CDR3 sequences, with about two fifths occurring only once. These data are taken from a study of tumor-infiltrating lymphocytes in oesophageal squamous cell carcinoma. Sequenced input: normal esophageal tissue next to the tumor. The TCR originated in a male donor with esophageal squamous cell carcinoma.

The CDR3 loop reads CASSPAIGRREWETQYF. CDR3 in DNA: TGTGCTAGCAGCCCAGCTATCGGGAGGCGGGAGTGGGAGACCCAGTACTTC. This chain connects TRBV7-7 to TRBJ2-5; the match to TRBD2 covers 7 bases. This CDR3 has 17 amino acids. Germline V CDR1 and CDR2: SSHAT, FNYEAQ (reference sequence).